A single sample gave rise to the 29 T cell receptor beta chains below, sequenced in a study of blood T cell repertoires in COVID-19 (TCRdb year 2020). The library was obtained by the immunoSEQ multiplex PCR assay. The clones in this table, taken by TCRdb from immuneACCESS, are in-frame only. Not every clone is retained; where verified, under half of the shortfall comes from an unresolved V gene, and the cause of the rest is unknown. The sample contains approximately 100,000 clones, around 81% of them found a single time. The ten most abundant clones make up over 9.5% of the sample. Sequenced sample: peripheral blood. These TCRs come from a human donor in a cohort sampled during active COVID-19.

The chain recombines TRBV19 with TRBJ2-7; TRBD2 agrees at 8 bases. Germline loops: CDR1 LNHDA, CDR2 SQIVND (reference sequence). Unmatched junction bases numbered 2, after V lost 1 base and J lost 0 bases. The CDR3 sequence is 15 residues long. Here the CDR3 reads CASSIGSGNSYEQYF. The CDR3 DNA reads as TGTGCCAGTAGTATAGGTAGCGGGAACTCCTACGAGCAGTACTTC. Full variable domain (missing parts from reference TRBV19 and TRBJ2-7): DGGITQSPKYLFRKEGQNVTLSCEQNLNHDAMYWYRQDPGQGLRLIYYSQIVNDFQKGDIAEGYSVSREKKESFPLTVTSAQKNPTAFYLCASSIGSGNSYEQYFGPGTRLTVT.

This clone appeared a single time. The chain combines TRBV6-5 with TRBJ2-7; the match to TRBD1 covers 10 bases. Germline CDR1 and CDR2: MNHEY and SVGAGI. Unmatched junction bases numbered 3, after V lost 2 bases and J lost 2 bases. This CDR3 has 15 residues. This CDR3 reads CASSYRTGGAYEQYF. CDR3 DNA: TGTGCCAGCAGTTACCGGACAGGGGGAGCCTACGAGCAGTACTTC.

This clone was picked up a small number of times. The chain recombines TRBV29-1 with TRBJ2-5; the match to TRBD2 covers 8 bases. Germline lookup yields CDR1 SQVTM and CDR2 ANQGSEA. This CDR3 spans 13 amino acids. The V gene end was trimmed by 4 bases and the J gene end by 3 bases; junction bases not matched to a gene: 4. The CDR3 sequence is CSVGSGNKETQYF. The CDR3, as DNA: TGCAGCGTTGGTAGCGGGAACAAAGAGACCCAGTACTTC.

The rearrangement joins TRBV19 to TRBJ2-2, with D possibly matching TRBD1 (5 bases). The CDR3 totals 13 residues. Germline CDR1 is LNHDA and CDR2 is SQIVND (reference sequence). V was trimmed by 7 bases and J by 4 bases, leaving 10 bases between them. Written as DNA, the CDR3 is TGTGCCAGTAAGGACACACCCACCGGGGAGCTGTTTTTT. Its translation is CASKDTPTGELFF.

V gene TRBV28 combines with J gene TRBJ2-7, with D hard to call. The V gene lost 2 bases and the J gene lost 3 bases, with 11 bases spanning the gap. Germline loops: CDR1 MDHEN, CDR2 SYDVKM. The CDR3 loop spans 14 amino acids. Here the CDR3 DNA reads TGTGCCAGCAGTTTAATATTCCAGGTCTACGAGCAGTACTTC. Encoded protein: CASSLIFQVYEQYF.

This chain connects TRBV4-3 to TRBJ2-7, with 11 bases fitting TRBD2. Germline lookup yields CDR1 LGHNA and CDR2 YSLEER. The CDR3 is made up of 15 amino acids. With V trimmed by 4 bases and J by 1 base, 3 bases remained unmatched. The CDR3 nucleotides read TGCGCCAGCAGCCGTAGCGGGAGGGGTTCCTACGAGCAGTACTTC. Encoded protein: CASSRSGRGSYEQYF.

The chain is built from TRBV20-1 and TRBJ1-1; D uncertain. V was shortened by 7 bases and J by 5 bases, with 5 bases between the two germline ends. Germline CDR1 is DFQATT and CDR2 is SNEGSKA (reference sequence). CDR3 length: 9 residues. CDR3 coding DNA: TGCAGTGGCGGGACTGAAGCTTTCTTT. It encodes CSGGTEAFF.

The rearrangement uses TRBV19 and TRBJ2-4, with 13 bases identical to TRBD2. V shed 5 bases and J 9 bases; nucleotides not matched to a gene: 10. CDR3 length: 16 amino acids. The germline CDR1 and CDR2 sequences are LNHDA and SQIVND (reference sequence). CDR3 loop: CASSPEGTSGKGIQYF. CDR3 nucleotide sequence: TGTGCCAGTAGTCCCGAAGGGACTAGCGGGAAGGGCATTCAGTACTTC. Supplemented by reference TRBV19 and TRBJ2-4, the full variable domain reads DGGITQSPKYLFRKEGQNVTLSCEQNLNHDAMYWYRQDPGQGLRLIYYSQIVNDFQKGDIAEGYSVSREKKESFPLTVTSAQKNPTAFYLCASSPEGTSGKGIQYFGAGTRLSVL.

The chain links TRBV28 to TRBJ2-7; D possibly corresponds to TRBD2 (5 bases). CDR3 length: 14 amino acids. Germline V lookup: CDR1 MDHEN, CDR2 SYDVKM. Deletions cut 6 bases from V and 1 base from J, with 13 bases between. This CDR3 is CASSRGRASYEQYF. CDR3 DNA: TGTGCCAGCAGCCGAGGGCGGGCATCCTACGAGCAGTACTTC.

CDR3 bases: TGTGCCAGCAGCCTACTAGCGGGAATCGACAATGAGCAGTTCTTC. This translates into CASSLLAGIDNEQFF. The V call is TRBV3-1 (or the pseudogene TRBV3-2), the J call TRBJ2-1; 10 bases fit TRBD2. The CDR3 extends over 15 amino acids. Germline CDR1 LGHDT, CDR2 YNNKEL (reference sequence). The junction had 5 bases not matched to a gene; V was cut back by 4 bases and J by 5 bases.

The J gene is TRBJ1-1, the V gene TRBV7-2, with a possible D match to TRBD1 (5 bases). The ends were cut back, 1 base at V and 4 bases at J, with 13 bases in the middle. Germline V gives CDR1 SGHTA, CDR2 FQGNSA. The CDR3 contains 15 residues. CDR3 sequence (DNA): TGTGCCAGCAGCTTAGAAGGTGACAGCAGCACTGAAGCTTTCTTT. This codes for CASSLEGDSSTEAFF.

This rearrangement joins TRBV6-2 or TRBV6-3 to TRBJ2-3; the D gene is possibly TRBD2 (5 bases). This CDR3 comprises 16 residues. Trimming stripped 0 bases from V and 2 bases from J, with 12 bases between. Germline-derived CDR1 and CDR2 are MNHEY and SVGEGT. CDR3 in amino acids: CASSYSTGYLTDTQYF. The CDR3 region has the DNA TGTGCCAGCAGTTACTCGACGGGGTACCTCACAGATACGCAGTATTTT.

The sample holds a few counts of this clone. The genes are TRBV28 and TRBJ2-7, with D perhaps TRBD1 (5 bases). CDR3 length: 16 amino acids. Germline V gene data show CDR1 as MDHEN and CDR2 as SYDVKM. V was trimmed by 1 base and J by 0 bases, leaving 13 bases between them. Here the CDR3 DNA reads TGTGCCAGCAGTTTATTAGGGGATCTTAGCTCCTACGAGCAGTACTTC. Translated, it gives CASSLLGDLSSYEQYF.

The chain joins TRBV30 to TRBJ2-5; 8 bases are a match to TRBD1. The germline gives CDR1 GTSNPN, CDR2 SVGIG (reference sequence). The junction had 9 bases not matched to a gene; V was cut back by 3 bases and J by 12 bases. The CDR3 length is 12 residues. The CDR3: CAWSPGQGREYF. The DNA of the CDR3 is TGTGCCTGGAGCCCCGGACAGGGTCGGGAGTACTTC.

J is TRBJ2-7 and V is TRBV7-6; a weak D match, TRBD1 (7 bases). This CDR3 region has 15 residues. Trimming shortened V by 5 bases and J by 4 bases, and 18 bases separated the two germline ends. Germline lookup yields CDR1 SGHVS and CDR2 FNYEAQ. CDR3 DNA sequence: TGTGCCAGCAGCCAAACCCCGGAGGGGGCATACGAGCAGTACTTC. This codes for CASSQTPEGAYEQYF.

This chain uses TRBV3-1 (or the pseudogene TRBV3-2) with TRBJ2-5; 9 bases map to TRBD1. The CDR3 length is 15 residues. CDR1 is LGHDT, CDR2 YNNKEL, per germline (reference sequence). V dropped 7 bases and J dropped 7; count of bases not matched to a gene: 13. This CDR3 reads CASTANWDRASTQYF. The CDR3 DNA follows: TGTGCCAGCACCGCCAATTGGGACAGGGCCTCGACCCAGTACTTC.

The chain links TRBV28 to TRBJ1-1; 11 bases align to TRBD1. CDR1 and CDR2 (germline): MDHEN, SYDVKM. The V segment lost 11 bases and the J segment 2 bases; nucleotides outside the gene matches: 13. There are 16 residues in the CDR3. The CDR3 protein is CALQPSDRGRNTEAFF. Here the CDR3 DNA reads TGTGCCCTACAACCTTCGGACAGGGGGCGTAACACTGAAGCTTTCTTT.

The chain joins TRBV7-2 to TRBJ2-5, with TRBD1 matching 10 bases. Trimming removed 11 bases from V and 2 bases from J; junction bases left unmatched: 11. CDR3 length: 15 residues. Germline-derived CDR1 and CDR2 are SGHTA and FQGNSA. CDR3 in DNA: TGTGCCGGAAGGACAGGGGGGGCAGGACAAGAGACCCAGTACTTC. Its translation: CAGRTGGAGQETQYF.

This clone was counted between two and nine times. This chain uses TRBV28 with TRBJ1-1; D call uncertain. V gave up 6 bases and J gave up 2 bases, with 10 bases separating them. Germline loops: CDR1 MDHEN, CDR2 SYDVKM. CDR3 length: 13 residues. CDR3 residues: CASRQQVNTEAFF. The CDR3 nucleotides are TGTGCCAGCAGACAGCAAGTAAACACTGAAGCTTTCTTT.

Turning to this clone: Other DNA variants within this sample encode the same CDR3. The chain employs TRBV27 and TRBJ1-2; tentatively, D is TRBD1 (6 bases). This CDR3 is built from 14 residues. The germline V gene encodes CDR1 MNHEY and CDR2 SMNVEV (reference sequence). Trimming removed 5 bases from V and 4 bases from J, with 14 bases in between. Here the CDR3 DNA reads TGTGCCAGCAGTCCCGCGGGCAGGGGCTATGGCTACACCTTC. Translation gives CASSPAGRGYGYTF.

The CDR3 is CASSLGLHQETQYF. The CDR3 nucleotides are TGTGCCAGCAGCTTGGGACTTCACCAAGAGACCCAGTACTTC. The chain carries TRBV7-7 and TRBJ2-5, with D perhaps matching TRBD2 (6 bases). Germline loops: CDR1 SSHAT, CDR2 FNYEAQ (reference sequence). The CDR3 spans 14 residues. The V end was cut by 3 bases, the J end by 0 bases, with 8 bases between.

The chain couples TRBV19 to TRBJ2-7; the D is unclear. There are 16 residues in the CDR3. With 6 bases removed from V and 2 bases from J, the gap between germline ends came to 20 bases. The germline V gene encodes CDR1 LNHDA and CDR2 SQIVND (reference sequence). CDR3 nucleotide sequence: TGTGCCAGTAGCGCTTTGCTCACGGTAAAAGCCTACGAGCAGTACTTC. It is translated as CASSALLTVKAYEQYF. Full variable domain (rest looked up from reference TRBV19 and TRBJ2-7): DGGITQSPKYLFRKEGQNVTLSCEQNLNHDAMYWYRQDPGQGLRLIYYSQIVNDFQKGDIAEGYSVSREKKESFPLTVTSAQKNPTAFYLCASSALLTVKAYEQYFGPGTRLTVT.

This sequence joins TRBV9 and TRBJ2-5; D might be TRBD1 (6 bases). In germline, CDR1 is SGDLS, CDR2 YYNGEE. The CDR3 length is 15 residues. Trimming took 3 bases from V and 1 from J, leaving 13 bases between them. DNA for the CDR3: TGTGCCAGCAGCGCCTCGGGCAGGGGCCAAGAGACCCAGTACTTC. Translated: CASSASGRGQETQYF.

The chain is built from TRBV11-2 and TRBJ2-1, with 8 bases identical to TRBD1. The CDR3 runs to 14 residues. The germline CDR1 and CDR2 sequences are SGHAT and FQNNGV. V lost 2 bases, J lost 6 bases, and 3 bases stayed unmatched. This CDR3 is CASSLMTGANEQFF. The CDR3 nucleotides are TGTGCCAGCAGCTTAATGACAGGGGCCAATGAGCAGTTCTTC.

This clone was counted between two and nine times. This chain connects TRBV18 to TRBJ2-1; 8 bases fit TRBD1. This CDR3 has 16 residues. Germline trimming cut 5 bases from V and 0 bases from J; bases unmatched to any gene: 6. From germline, CDR1 is KGHSH and CDR2 LQKENI. CDR3 region: CASSTRTGHSYNEQFF. The CDR3 DNA follows: TGTGCCAGCTCAACAAGGACAGGGCACTCCTACAATGAGCAGTTCTTC.

This clone was seen once. The J gene is TRBJ2-7, the V gene TRBV11-3, with D hard to call. V was trimmed by 4 bases and J by 3 bases, leaving 10 bases between them. The germline CDR1 and CDR2 sequences are SGHNT and YENEEA. The CDR3 consists of 13 residues. The CDR3 protein is CASSSSRHYEQYF. DNA of the CDR3: TGTGCCAGCAGCTCAAGTCGACACTACGAGCAGTACTTC.

The rearrangement links TRBV3-1 (or the pseudogene TRBV3-2) to TRBJ1-2, with 10 positions matching TRBD1. The junction had 9 bases not matched to a gene; V was cut back by 4 bases and J by 4 bases. The CDR3 has 16 residues. Germline V lookup: CDR1 LGHDT, CDR2 YNNKEL (reference sequence). In DNA, the CDR3 is TGTGCCAGCAGCCCGCAGGGACAGGGGTATGGCTATGGCTACACCTTC. Translating it yields CASSPQGQGYGYGYTF.

This chain connects TRBV7-6 to TRBJ1-5, with 10 positions matching TRBD1. The germline CDR1 and CDR2 sequences are SGHVS and FNYEAQ. This CDR3 has 15 amino acids. Trimming cost V 5 bases and J 2 bases; bases outside gene matches: 3. CDR3 residues: CASSIGQGGNQPQHF. The CDR3 DNA reads as TGTGCCAGCAGCATTGGACAGGGGGGCAATCAGCCCCAGCATTTT.

The chain recombines TRBV25-1 with TRBJ2-1; D perhaps matches TRBD2 (5 bases). The CDR3 loop spans 15 amino acids. V was cut by 4 bases and J by 1 base, with 11 bases left in between. Germline assignment: CDR1 MGHDK and CDR2 SYGVNS. In DNA, the CDR3 is TGTGCCAGCAGTGCCAGCGGCAGTTCCTACAATGAGCAGTTCTTC. Translated: CASSASGSSYNEQFF.